This T cell receptor beta chain was identified during a study of chemoradiotherapy in HPV16-positive cancers. Background on the study: A couple of HPV16-positive patients' cells yielded candidate HPV-specific clones and common motifs.

The CDR3 sequence is 16 residues long. V lost 4 bases and J lost 3; bases outside the gene matches: 8. Germline CDR1 MNHEY, CDR2 SMNVEV (reference sequence). General study results and limits: Better recurrence-free survival went with HPV-responsive T-cell expansion in HPV16-positive patients. Candidate HPV-specific clones and E7-related TCR motifs grew in tumor during treatment.

Over chemoradiotherapy, repertoires were sampled more than once. Method: immunoSEQ multiplex PCR; TCRdb's copy keeps in-frame clones and lacks some. The sample lists approximately 32,000 clones; 80% to 90% were seen once. To note about this clone: The target antigen is unknown.

The input for sequencing was blood, taken from a patient who underwent chemoradiotherapy. The sequence came from a human donor with HPV-associated anogenital cancer. The rearrangement uses TRBV27 and TRBJ2-1, with TRBD2 identical over 8 bases. CDR3 amino acids: CASSSILAGDYNEQFF. CDR3 nucleotides: TGTGCCAGCAGTTCCATCCTAGCGGGCGACTACAATGAGCAGTTCTTC.